This record concerns one TCR beta chain sequence. What it binds is not known. This entry comes from a study of T cell responses to AZD1222 COVID-19 vaccine. The data were produced by immunoSEQ multiplex PCR, yet TCRdb's version contains in-frame clones alone and is incomplete. The table lists some 86,000 clones, around 84% of them singletons. Germline V lookup: CDR1 SGHDT, CDR2 YYEEEE. The V gene lost 5 bases and the J gene lost 2 bases, with 11 bases spanning the gap. CDR3 length: 14 amino acids. Regarding the study as a whole: Targets within unmutated variant regions were reportedly found for nearly half of spike-specific TCRs. It should be noted that donors were predominantly white British and more often female, and clonal diversity was possibly underestimated.

The sequenced sample was peripheral blood, obtained on day 0 of AZD1222 vaccination. This receptor was identified in an adult in good health. This chain uses TRBV5-6 with TRBJ1-3, with D possibly matching TRBD1 (5 bases). This CDR3 is CASRLRGAGNTIYF. The CDR3 coding sequence is TGTGCCAGCAGATTGAGGGGCGCTGGAAACACCATATATTTT.